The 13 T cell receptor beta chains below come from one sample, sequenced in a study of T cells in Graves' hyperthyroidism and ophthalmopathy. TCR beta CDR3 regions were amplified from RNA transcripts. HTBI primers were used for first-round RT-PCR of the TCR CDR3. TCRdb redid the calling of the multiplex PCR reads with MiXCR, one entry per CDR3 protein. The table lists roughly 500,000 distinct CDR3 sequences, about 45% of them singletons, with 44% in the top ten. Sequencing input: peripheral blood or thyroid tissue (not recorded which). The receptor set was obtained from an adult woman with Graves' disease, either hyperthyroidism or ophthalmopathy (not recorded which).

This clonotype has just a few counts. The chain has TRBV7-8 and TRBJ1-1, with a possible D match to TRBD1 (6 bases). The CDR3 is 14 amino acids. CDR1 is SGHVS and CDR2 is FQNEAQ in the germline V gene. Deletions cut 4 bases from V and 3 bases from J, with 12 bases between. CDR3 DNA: TGTGCCAGCAGCTCTGGGGCAGGGGACACTGAAGCTTTCTTT. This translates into CASSSGAGDTEAFF.

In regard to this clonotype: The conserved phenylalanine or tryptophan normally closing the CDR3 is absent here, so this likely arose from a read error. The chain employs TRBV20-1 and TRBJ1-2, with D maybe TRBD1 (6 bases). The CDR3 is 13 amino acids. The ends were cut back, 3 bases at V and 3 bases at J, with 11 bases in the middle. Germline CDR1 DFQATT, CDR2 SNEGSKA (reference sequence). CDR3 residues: CSASSGADYGYTL. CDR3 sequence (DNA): TGCAGTGCTAGCTCAGGGGCAGACTATGGCTACACCCTC.

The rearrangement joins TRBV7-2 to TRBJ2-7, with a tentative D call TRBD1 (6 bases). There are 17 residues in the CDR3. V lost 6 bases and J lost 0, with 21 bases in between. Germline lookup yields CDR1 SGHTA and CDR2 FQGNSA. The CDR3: CASSLMAATGVSYEQYF. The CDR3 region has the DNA TGTGCCAGCAGTTTAATGGCGGCGACAGGTGTCTCCTACGAGCAGTACTTC.

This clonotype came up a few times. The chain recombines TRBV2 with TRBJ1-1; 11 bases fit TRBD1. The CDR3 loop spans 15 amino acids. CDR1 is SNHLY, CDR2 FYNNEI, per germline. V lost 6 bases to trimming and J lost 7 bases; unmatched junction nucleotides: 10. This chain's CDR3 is CASRKTGTGGNEAFF. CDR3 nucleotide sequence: TGTGCCAGCAGAAAAACCGGGACAGGGGGAAATGAAGCTTTCTTT.

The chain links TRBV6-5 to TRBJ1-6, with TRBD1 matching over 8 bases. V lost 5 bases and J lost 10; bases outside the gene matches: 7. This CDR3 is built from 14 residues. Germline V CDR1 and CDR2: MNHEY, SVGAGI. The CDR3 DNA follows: TGTGCCAGCAGTCCAGGGGGCGGAGAGTCACCCCTCCACTTT. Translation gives CASSPGGGESPLHF.

CDR3 sequence reads: CSARRSQYEQYF. The CDR3 DNA follows: TGCAGTGCTAGACGGTCGCAATACGAGCAGTACTTC. J is TRBJ2-7 and V is TRBV20-1; no definite D call. Trimming removed 2 bases from V and 4 bases from J, with 9 bases in between. The CDR3 has 12 residues. Germline V gene sequence: CDR1 DFQATT, CDR2 SNEGSKA (reference sequence).

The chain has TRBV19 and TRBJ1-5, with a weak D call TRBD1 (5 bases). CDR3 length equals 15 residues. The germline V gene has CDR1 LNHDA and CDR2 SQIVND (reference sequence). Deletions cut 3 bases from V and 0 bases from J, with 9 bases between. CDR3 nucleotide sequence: TGTGCCAGTAGTATGGGACTCTATAGCAATCAGCCCCAGCATTTT. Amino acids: CASSMGLYSNQPQHF.

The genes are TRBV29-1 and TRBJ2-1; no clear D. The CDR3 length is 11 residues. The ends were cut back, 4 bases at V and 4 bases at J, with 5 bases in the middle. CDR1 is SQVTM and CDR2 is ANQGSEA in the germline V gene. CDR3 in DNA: TGCAGCGTTGGGGGATACAATGAGCAGTTCTTC. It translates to CSVGGYNEQFF.

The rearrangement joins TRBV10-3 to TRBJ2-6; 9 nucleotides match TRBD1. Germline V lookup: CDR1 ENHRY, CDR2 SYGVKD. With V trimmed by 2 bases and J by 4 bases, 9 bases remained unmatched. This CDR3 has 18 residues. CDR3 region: CAISEHPTGGEGANVLTF. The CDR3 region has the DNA TGTGCCATCAGTGAGCATCCCACAGGGGGCGAAGGGGCCAACGTCCTGACTTTC.

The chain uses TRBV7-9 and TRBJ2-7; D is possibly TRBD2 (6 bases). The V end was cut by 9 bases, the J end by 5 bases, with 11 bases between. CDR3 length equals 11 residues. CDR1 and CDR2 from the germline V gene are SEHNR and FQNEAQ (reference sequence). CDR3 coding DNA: TGTGCCAGTGACGCGGGGAACGAGCAGTACTTC. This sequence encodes CASDAGNEQYF. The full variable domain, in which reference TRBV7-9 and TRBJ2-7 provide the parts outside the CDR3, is DTGVSQNPRHKITKRGQNVTFRCDPISEHNRLYWYRQTLGQGPEFLTYFQNEAQLEKSRLLSDRFSAERPKGSFSTLEIQRTEQGDSAMYLCASDAGNEQYFGPGTRLTVT.

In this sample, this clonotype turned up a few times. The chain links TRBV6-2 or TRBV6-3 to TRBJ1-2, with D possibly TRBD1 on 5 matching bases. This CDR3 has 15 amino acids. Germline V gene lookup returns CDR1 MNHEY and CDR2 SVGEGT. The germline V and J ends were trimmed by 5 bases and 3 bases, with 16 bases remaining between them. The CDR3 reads CASSHGSLGDYGYTF. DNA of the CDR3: TGTGCCAGCAGTCACGGGTCGCTGGGGGACTATGGCTACACCTTC.

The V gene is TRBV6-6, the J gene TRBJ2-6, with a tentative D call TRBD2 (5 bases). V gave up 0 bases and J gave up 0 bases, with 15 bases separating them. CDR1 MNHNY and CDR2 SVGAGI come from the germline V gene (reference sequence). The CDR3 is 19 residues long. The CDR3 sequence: CASSYSIRETLSGANVLTF. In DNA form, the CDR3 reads TGTGCCAGCAGTTACTCAATCCGGGAAACGCTCTCTGGGGCCAACGTCCTGACTTTC.

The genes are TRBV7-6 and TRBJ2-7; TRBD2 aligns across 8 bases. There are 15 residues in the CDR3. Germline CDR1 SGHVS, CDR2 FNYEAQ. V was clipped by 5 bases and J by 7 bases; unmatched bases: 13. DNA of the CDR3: TGTGCCAGCAGCCCCACCGGGACTAGAGAAGGGGAGCAGTACTTC. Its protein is CASSPTGTREGEQYF.